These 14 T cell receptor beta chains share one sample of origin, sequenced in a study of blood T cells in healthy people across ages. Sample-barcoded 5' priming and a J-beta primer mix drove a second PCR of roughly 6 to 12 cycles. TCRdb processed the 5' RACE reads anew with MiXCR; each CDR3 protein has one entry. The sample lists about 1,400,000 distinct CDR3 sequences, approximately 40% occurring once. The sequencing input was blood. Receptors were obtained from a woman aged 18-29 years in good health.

The CDR3: CASPGQGAMWYTEAFF. The CDR3, as DNA: TGTGCCTCACCTGGACAGGGGGCAATGTGGTACACTGAAGCTTTCTTT. The genes are TRBV6-1 and TRBJ1-1, with 11 bases matching TRBD1. The germline V gene has CDR1 MNHNS and CDR2 SASEGT. This CDR3 is 16 amino acids long. Trimming took 11 bases from V and 3 from J; bases not matched to a gene: 14.

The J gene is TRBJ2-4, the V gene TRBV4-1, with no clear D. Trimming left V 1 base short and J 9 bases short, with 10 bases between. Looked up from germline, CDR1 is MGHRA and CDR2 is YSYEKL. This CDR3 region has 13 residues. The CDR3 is CASSQVLSVIQYF. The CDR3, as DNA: TGCGCCAGCAGCCAAGTACTATCCGTCATTCAGTACTTC.

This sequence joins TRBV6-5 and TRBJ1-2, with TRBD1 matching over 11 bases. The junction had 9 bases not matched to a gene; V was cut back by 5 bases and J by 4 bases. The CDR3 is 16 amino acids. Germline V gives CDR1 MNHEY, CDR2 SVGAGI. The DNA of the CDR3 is TGTGCCAGCAGTCTAAACGTCGGGACAGGGGGCTATGGCTACACCTTC. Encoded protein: CASSLNVGTGGYGYTF.

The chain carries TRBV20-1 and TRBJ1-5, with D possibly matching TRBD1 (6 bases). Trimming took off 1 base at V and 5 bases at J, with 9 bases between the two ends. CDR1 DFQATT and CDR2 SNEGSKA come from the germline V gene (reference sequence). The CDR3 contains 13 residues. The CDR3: CSARGTAHQPQHF. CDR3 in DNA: TGCAGTGCTAGAGGGACAGCTCATCAGCCCCAGCATTTT.

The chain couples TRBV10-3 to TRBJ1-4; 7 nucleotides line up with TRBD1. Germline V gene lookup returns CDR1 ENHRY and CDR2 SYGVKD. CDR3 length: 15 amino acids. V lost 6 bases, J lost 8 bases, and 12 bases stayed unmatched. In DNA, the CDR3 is TGTGCCATCAGAGATCACCAGGGGGTCGGGGAAAAACTGTTTTTT. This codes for CAIRDHQGVGEKLFF.

Written as DNA, the CDR3 is TGTGCCAGTACAACTAGCGGGGGAGTCGGGGAGCAGTTCTTC. This codes for CASTTSGGVGEQFF. The chain joins TRBV19 to TRBJ2-1; 11 bases align to TRBD2. Germline V CDR1 and CDR2: LNHDA, SQIVND (reference sequence). This CDR3 has 14 amino acids. V lost 7 bases and J lost 10; bases outside the gene matches: 9.

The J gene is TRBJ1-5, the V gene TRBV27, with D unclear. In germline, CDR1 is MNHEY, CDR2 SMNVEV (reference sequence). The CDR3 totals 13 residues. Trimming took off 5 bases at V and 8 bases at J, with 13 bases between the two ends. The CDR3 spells CASSLFEGKPQHF. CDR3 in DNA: TGTGCCAGCAGTCTTTTCGAGGGTAAGCCCCAGCATTTT.

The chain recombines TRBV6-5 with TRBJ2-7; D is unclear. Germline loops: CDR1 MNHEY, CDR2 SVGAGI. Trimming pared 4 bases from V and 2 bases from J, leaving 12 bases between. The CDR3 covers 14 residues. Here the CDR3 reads CASSSPSKPYEQYF. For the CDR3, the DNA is TGTGCCAGCAGTTCCCCCTCCAAGCCCTACGAGCAGTACTTC.

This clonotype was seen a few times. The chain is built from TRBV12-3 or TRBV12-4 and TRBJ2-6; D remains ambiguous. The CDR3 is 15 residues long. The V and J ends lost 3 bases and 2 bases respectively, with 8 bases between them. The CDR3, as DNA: TGTGCCAGCAGTTTGGGCGTCCCTGGGGCCAACGTCCTGACTTTC. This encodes CASSLGVPGANVLTF.

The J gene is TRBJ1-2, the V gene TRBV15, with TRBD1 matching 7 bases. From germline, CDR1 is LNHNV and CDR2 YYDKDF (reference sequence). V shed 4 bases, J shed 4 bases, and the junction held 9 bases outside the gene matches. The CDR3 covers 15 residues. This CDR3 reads CATSISGQVRYGYTF. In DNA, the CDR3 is TGTGCCACCAGCATATCCGGACAGGTGCGCTATGGCTACACCTTC. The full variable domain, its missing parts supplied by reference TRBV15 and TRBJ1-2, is DAMVIQNPRYQVTQFGKPVTLSCSQTLNHNVMYWYQQKSSQAPKLLFHYYDKDFNNEADTPDNFQSRRPNTSFCFLDIRSPGLGDTAMYLCATSISGQVRYGYTFGSGTRLTVV.

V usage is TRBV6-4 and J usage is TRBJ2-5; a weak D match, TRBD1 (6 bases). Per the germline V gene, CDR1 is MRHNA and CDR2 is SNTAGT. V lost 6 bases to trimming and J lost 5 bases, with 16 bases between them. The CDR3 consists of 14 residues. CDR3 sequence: CASSPDSSVETQYF. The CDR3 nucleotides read TGTGCCAGCAGCCCGGACAGTTCGGTGGAGACCCAGTACTTC.

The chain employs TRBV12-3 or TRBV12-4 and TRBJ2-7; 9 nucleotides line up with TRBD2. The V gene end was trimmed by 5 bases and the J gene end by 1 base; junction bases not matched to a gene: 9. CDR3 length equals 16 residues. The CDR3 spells CASSQRRGGWSYEQYF. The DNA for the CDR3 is TGTGCCAGCAGTCAGAGGCGGGGGGGGTGGTCCTACGAGCAGTACTTC.

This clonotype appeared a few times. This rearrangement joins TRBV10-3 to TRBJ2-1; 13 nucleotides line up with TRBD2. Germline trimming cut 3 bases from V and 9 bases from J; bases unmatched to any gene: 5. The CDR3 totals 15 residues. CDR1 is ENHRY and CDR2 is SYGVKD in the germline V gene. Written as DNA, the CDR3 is TGTGCCATCAGTGAAGGGACTAGCGGGAACGGTGAGCAGTTCTTC. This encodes CAISEGTSGNGEQFF.

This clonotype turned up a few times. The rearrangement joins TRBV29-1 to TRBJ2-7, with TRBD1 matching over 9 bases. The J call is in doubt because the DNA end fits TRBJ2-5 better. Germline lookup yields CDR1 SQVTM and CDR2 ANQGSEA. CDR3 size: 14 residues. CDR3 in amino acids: CSGRNGQGWETQYF. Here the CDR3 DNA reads TGCAGCGGGAGGAACGGACAGGGGTGGGAGACCCAGTACTTC.